This entry lists 30 T cell receptor beta chains sequenced from one sample in a study of cytomegalovirus exposure and HLA in healthy donors. A multiplex PCR was run with 60 Vbeta primers and 13 Jbeta primers. TCRdb's copy holds only in-frame clones and misses some; the assay was immunoSEQ multiplex PCR. Of approximately 150,000 clones in the sample, 61% were seen once. Sequencing was carried out using PBMCs. These receptors came from a male donor in good health and CMV-seronegative.

The rearrangement joins TRBV27 to TRBJ2-7; TRBD1 might be the D (6 bases). The CDR3 runs to 11 residues. Germline-derived CDR1 and CDR2 are MNHEY and SMNVEV (reference sequence). Trimming removed 7 bases from V and 6 bases from J, with 10 bases in between. The CDR3 spells CASKTGSEQYF. CDR3 in DNA: TGTGCCAGCAAAACAGGGAGCGAGCAGTACTTC.

This rearrangement joins TRBV6-1 to TRBJ1-5, with D tentatively TRBD1 (5 bases). Germline V gives CDR1 MNHNS, CDR2 SASEGT. Trimming shortened V by 4 bases and J by 5 bases, and 12 bases separated the two germline ends. The CDR3 loop spans 14 amino acids. CDR3 in DNA: TGTGCCAGCAGTGCTCGACAGTCTGATCAGCCCCAGCATTTT. The encoded protein is CASSARQSDQPQHF.

This clone was detected a few times. The V call is TRBV7-8, the J call TRBJ2-5; TRBD1 might be the D (5 bases). Germline loops: CDR1 SGHVS, CDR2 FQNEAQ. The CDR3 is 14 amino acids. The V end was cut by 7 bases, the J end by 4 bases, with 16 bases between. CDR3 nucleotide sequence: TGTGCCAGCATCGCCAGGGCAGGTCGAGAGACCCAGTACTTC. Its translation: CASIARAGRETQYF.

V gene TRBV19 combines with J gene TRBJ1-5; no clear D. Looked up from germline, CDR1 is LNHDA and CDR2 is SQIVND (reference sequence). This CDR3 is built from 15 residues. V was pared by 3 bases and J by 1 base, with 10 bases between. CDR3 sequence (DNA): TGTGCCAGTAGTATTTGGCAGTCAAGCAATCAGCCCCAGCATTTT. Encoded protein: CASSIWQSSNQPQHF.

This clone was detected only a few times. The chain uses TRBV5-4 and TRBJ2-5; TRBD1 aligns across 9 bases. Matching the DNA end better, TRBJ2-7 makes the J call doubtful. The CDR3 covers 14 residues. Germline V lookup: CDR1 SGHNT, CDR2 YYREEE (reference sequence). CDR3 bases: TGTGCCAGCAGCGGGGGACAGGGAGGCTACGAGCAGTACTTC. It specifies CASSGGQGGYEQYF.

The CDR3 loop reads CASSGFGGSADTQYF. The CDR3 nucleotides read TGTGCCAGCAGTGGATTTGGGGGGTCTGCAGATACGCAGTATTTT. This chain connects TRBV2 to TRBJ2-3, with a tentative D call TRBD2 (6 bases). Trimming removed 4 bases from V and 4 bases from J, with 15 bases in between. CDR1 and CDR2 from the germline V gene are SNHLY and FYNNEI. This CDR3 comprises 15 residues. The whole variable domain, remainder taken from reference TRBV2 and TRBJ2-3, is EPEVTQTPSHQVTQMGQEVILRCVPISNHLYFYWYRQILGQKVEFLVSFYNNEISEKSEIFDDQFSVERPDGSNFTLKIRSTKLEDSAMYFCASSGFGGSADTQYFGPGTRLTVL.

J is TRBJ1-2 and V is TRBV18; 10 bases are a match to TRBD1. The CDR3 spans 17 residues. Germline V CDR1 and CDR2: KGHSH, LQKENI. V shed 1 base and J 0 bases; nucleotides not matched to a gene: 5. CDR3: CASSPRSGTGANYGYTF. DNA for the CDR3: TGTGCCAGCTCACCACGTTCGGGGACAGGGGCTAACTATGGCTACACCTTC.

This clone was picked up a small number of times. The chain has TRBV5-6 and TRBJ2-2; 8 bases match TRBD2. Looked up from germline, CDR1 is SGHDT and CDR2 is YYEEEE. This CDR3 spans 14 amino acids. V was pared by 4 bases and J by 4 bases, with 3 bases of the junction left unmatched. The CDR3 spells CASSRGGVTGELFF. The CDR3 nucleotides read TGTGCCAGCAGCCGGGGGGGGGTCACCGGGGAGCTGTTTTTT.

V is TRBV7-6 and J is TRBJ2-7; 7 nucleotides match TRBD1. Germline V CDR1 and CDR2: SGHVS, FNYEAQ. V shed 5 bases, J shed 2 bases, and the junction held 3 bases outside the gene matches. The length of the CDR3 is 13 residues. CDR3 residues: CASSPQGAYEQYF. CDR3 DNA sequence: TGTGCCAGCAGCCCGCAGGGGGCCTACGAGCAGTACTTC.

The chain couples TRBV7-6 to TRBJ2-7; D ambiguous. Germline CDR1 is SGHVS and CDR2 is FNYEAQ. Trimming took off 3 bases at V and 1 base at J, with 19 bases between the two ends. The CDR3 consists of 17 residues. Written as DNA, the CDR3 is TGTGCCAGCAGCTTCAGTTCTAGTGGGTCTGCTTCCTACGAGCAGTACTTC. This translates into CASSFSSSGSASYEQYF.

The chain carries TRBV13 and TRBJ2-5, with 9 bases matching TRBD1. The V segment lost 6 bases and the J segment 4 bases; nucleotides outside the gene matches: 6. This CDR3 contains 14 residues. CDR1 and CDR2 (germline): PRHDT, FYEKMQ (reference sequence). This CDR3 is CASRFTGGGETQYF. The CDR3 nucleotides read TGTGCCAGCAGGTTTACAGGGGGCGGAGAGACCCAGTACTTC.

The chain combines TRBV30 with TRBJ2-4, with 7 bases matching TRBD1. Germline V gives CDR1 GTSNPN, CDR2 SVGIG (reference sequence). J lost 15 bases, V lost 5 bases, and 13 bases had no gene match. This CDR3 has 12 amino acids. The CDR3, as DNA: TGTGCCTGGGGTGGACCGGGACAGCGCACGTACTTC. Protein product: CAWGGPGQRTYF.

The chain couples TRBV28 to TRBJ2-5; no reliable D call. The CDR3 length is 14 residues. V was shortened by 5 bases and J by 2 bases, with 12 bases between the two germline ends. The germline CDR1 and CDR2 sequences are MDHEN and SYDVKM. The CDR3 sequence: CASSRSLRQETQYF. The CDR3 DNA reads TGTGCCAGCAGTCGATCACTGAGACAAGAGACCCAGTACTTC.

This clone was picked up a small number of times. The chain uses TRBV6-1 and TRBJ1-5; no firm D call. CDR3 length: 15 amino acids. The V end lost 2 bases, the J end lost 0 bases, and 8 bases lay between the germline ends. Germline V lookup: CDR1 MNHNS, CDR2 SASEGT. The CDR3 DNA sequence: TGTGCCAGCAGTGAAAGCGGCTATAGCAATCAGCCCCAGCATTTT. It is translated as CASSESGYSNQPQHF.

The chain recombines TRBV6-5 with TRBJ2-3, with TRBD1 identical over 7 bases. This CDR3 has 12 amino acids. Germline CDR1 is MNHEY and CDR2 is SVGAGI. V dropped 5 bases and J dropped 10; count of bases not matched to a gene: 6. The CDR3 DNA reads as TGTGCCAGCAGTCATAGGGGGCAGGCGCAGTATTTT. This codes for CASSHRGQAQYF.

The chain combines TRBV12-5 with TRBJ1-1; D possibly corresponds to TRBD1 (6 bases). Germline assignment: CDR1 LGHNT and CDR2 FRNRAP. With 0 bases removed from V and 4 bases from J, the gap between germline ends came to 12 bases. The CDR3 covers 15 residues. The CDR3 DNA reads TGTGCTAGTGGTTTGGTATTAGGGGGGGGCACTGAAGCTTTCTTT. Its translation: CASGLVLGGGTEAFF.

Comments on this clone: The junction departs from the called germline gene at one end, perhaps through a read error. The chain links TRBV5-1 to TRBJ1-4, with D maybe TRBD1 (6 bases). CDR3 length: 16 residues. Germline V CDR1 and CDR2: SGHRS, YFSETQ. The CDR3 region is CASGLGRTGSNEKLFF. In nucleotides, the CDR3 is TGCGCCAGCGGCTTGGGCAGAACAGGGTCTAATGAAAAACTGTTTTTT.

The gene calls are TRBV5-4 and TRBJ2-2; 10 positions agree with TRBD2. This CDR3 spans 17 amino acids. Germline V gene lookup returns CDR1 SGHNT and CDR2 YYREEE (reference sequence). V dropped 0 bases and J dropped 2; count of bases not matched to a gene: 4. CDR3 DNA: TGTGCCAGCAGCTTGGCCGCTAGCGGGGGAAACACCGGGGAGCTGTTTTTT. Encoded protein: CASSLAASGGNTGELFF.

The J gene is TRBJ1-1, the V gene TRBV27; no clear D. V dropped 2 bases and J dropped 3 bases, with 13 bases sitting between them. The CDR3 runs 15 residues. The V gene's germline CDR1 is MNHEY and CDR2 SMNVEV (reference sequence). This CDR3 reads CASSLGPSPDTEAFF. In DNA form, the CDR3 reads TGTGCCAGCAGTTTAGGGCCCTCACCGGACACTGAAGCTTTCTTT.

The chain employs TRBV2 and TRBJ2-6; 7 nucleotides line up with TRBD2. V shed 4 bases and J 3 bases; nucleotides not matched to a gene: 6. Germline CDR1 and CDR2: SNHLY and FYNNEI. This CDR3 region has 16 residues. The CDR3 nucleotides read TGTGCCAGCAGTGGGGGGGGAGGGTATGGGGCCAACGTCCTGACTTTC. It translates to CASSGGGGYGANVLTF.

The sample holds one count of this clone. This rearrangement joins TRBV2 to TRBJ1-6; D perhaps matches TRBD1 (5 bases). V lost 3 bases and J 7 bases, leaving 10 bases between the germline ends. The CDR3 has 14 amino acids. Germline CDR1 and CDR2: SNHLY and FYNNEI. Here the CDR3 reads CASSEGQLNSPLHF. The CDR3 nucleotides read TGTGCCAGCAGTGAGGGGCAGTTGAATTCACCCCTCCACTTT.

CDR3 sequence: CASSQSGANVLTF. The CDR3 DNA is TGTGCCAGTAGCCAGTCTGGGGCCAACGTCCTGACTTTC. The J gene is TRBJ2-6, the V gene TRBV19, with D unresolved. The CDR3 contains 13 residues. Trimming took 6 bases from V and 1 from J, leaving 4 bases between them. CDR1 and CDR2 from the germline V gene are LNHDA and SQIVND (reference sequence).

The chain is built from TRBV13 and TRBJ2-1, with 7 bases matching TRBD2. The CDR3 has 15 amino acids. The J segment lost 0 bases and the V segment lost 4 bases, leaving 3 bases of the junction unmatched. The germline gives CDR1 PRHDT, CDR2 FYEKMQ (reference sequence). The CDR3 protein is CASSYGGNSYNEQFF. The CDR3 DNA follows: TGTGCCAGCAGCTACGGGGGGAACTCCTACAATGAGCAGTTCTTC.

The J gene is TRBJ1-3, the V gene TRBV6-5, with D perhaps matching TRBD1 (5 bases). CDR3 length equals 15 residues. Germline CDR1 is MNHEY and CDR2 is SVGAGI. Trimming left V 8 bases short and J 2 bases short, with 16 bases between. The CDR3 coding sequence is TGTGCCAGCCAATCCGGTGGGGCAGCTGGAAACACCATATATTTT. Its protein is CASQSGGAAGNTIYF.

The rearrangement uses TRBV5-1 and TRBJ2-1, with 9 bases matching TRBD2. After removal of 0 bases from V and 8 bases from J, the junction contained 9 bases not matched to a gene. Germline V gene lookup returns CDR1 SGHRS and CDR2 YFSETQ. The length of the CDR3 is 16 residues. CDR3 residues: CASSLVSTSGLDEQFF. The CDR3 nucleotides read TGCGCCAGCAGCTTGGTTTCTACTAGCGGGTTGGATGAGCAGTTCTTC.

The chain combines TRBV6-1 with TRBJ1-5; the D gene is possibly TRBD1 (5 bases). V lost 6 bases and J lost 3, with 12 bases in between. In germline, CDR1 is MNHNS, CDR2 SASEGT. CDR3 size: 14 residues. As DNA, the CDR3 is TGTGCCAGCAGGACGGACACCCACAATCAGCCCCAGCATTTT. Residues: CASRTDTHNQPQHF.

The V call is TRBV19, the J call TRBJ1-2; 7 bases are shared with TRBD1. Germline CDR1 and CDR2: LNHDA and SQIVND (reference sequence). The CDR3 consists of 15 residues. The junction had 12 bases not matched to a gene; V was cut back by 7 bases and J by 4 bases. The chain's CDR3 is CASNPRGGQGYGYTF. The CDR3 DNA reads TGTGCCAGTAACCCGAGAGGGGGCCAAGGCTATGGCTACACCTTC.

This clone was counted a single time. The V gene is TRBV7-3, the J gene TRBJ1-2; D is perhaps TRBD1 (5 bases). From germline, CDR1 is SGHTA and CDR2 FQGTGA. Trimming took 3 bases from V and 6 from J, leaving 14 bases between them. The CDR3 is 14 amino acids. The CDR3 nucleotides are TGTGCCAGCAGCTTCCGTCAGGGCTCGCATGGCTACACCTTC. Encoded protein: CASSFRQGSHGYTF.

Only a few counts were recorded for this clone. The chain recombines TRBV19 with TRBJ1-6; 9 bases are a match to TRBD1. Losses at the gene ends were 7 bases for V and 10 bases for J; bases not matched to a gene: 8. CDR1 and CDR2 (germline): LNHDA, SQIVND (reference sequence). This CDR3 is built from 14 residues. CDR3 sequence reads: CASTPGQGRSPLHF. The CDR3 nucleotides read TGTGCCAGTACCCCGGGACAGGGCAGGTCACCCCTCCACTTT.

V usage is TRBV18 and J usage is TRBJ2-5; maybe TRBD2 (7 bases). The CDR3 totals 17 residues. V lost 2 bases to trimming and J lost 3 bases, with 19 bases between them. Germline V gene data show CDR1 as KGHSH and CDR2 as LQKENI. CDR3 bases: TGTGCCAGCTCACCAGTTCGCGTGCGCGGGGGCGAAGAGACCCAGTACTTC. Its protein is CASSPVRVRGGEETQYF.